Reported below is one T cell receptor (beta chain). The antigen remains unidentified. This sample was included in a study of shared clonotypes between healthy human individuals. Each subset's genomic DNA was shared equally among a number of immunoSEQ plates. Some clones are missing from TCRdb's copy, which holds only in-frame ones; the method was immunoSEQ multiplex PCR. Among 500,000 to 700,000 clones listed, 85% to 95% were seen once. With V trimmed by 5 bases and J by 2 bases, 9 bases remained unmatched. The CDR3 runs to 15 residues. Germline V gives CDR1 SEHNR, CDR2 FQNEAQ (reference sequence). Study findings and constraints: Non-shared clonotypes showed lower generation probabilities than clonotypes common to all four donors. Around 5% was the fraction of naive CD4 clonotypes found shared across a few donors.

CD45RO-negative CD8 cells positively selected for CCR7 made up the naive population, which excluded terminally differentiated effector memory CD45RA+ cells. The chain combines TRBV7-9 with TRBJ2-7; 7 nucleotides line up with TRBD1. This receptor was obtained from a woman aged 30 to 39 in good health. Specimen: naive CD8+ T cells sorted from blood. The CDR3 coding sequence is TGTGCCAGCAGCCGGAACCGGGACAGAACCTACGAGCAGTACTTC. Translation gives CASSRNRDRTYEQYF.